This T cell receptor beta chain was captured by sequencing in a study of vaccination effects on CD4 cells after COVID-19. The study's findings and limits: Predominantly, the post-vaccine spike-reactive clones of convalescents comprised new vaccine-induced clones.

Only in-frame clones appear in the TCRdb table, and some are missing; sequencing was by immunoSEQ multiplex PCR. The sample carries fewer than 90,000 clones, roughly two thirds recorded once. A remark on this clone: Its antigen remains unidentified.

ViraFEST used viral peptide pools to expand antigen-specific CD4+ T cells before sequencing. Scientists isolated CD4+ T cells after a roughly 9-day culture period ended. Between March and December 2020, the person had a SARS-CoV-2 infection that PCR confirmed. Wells of around 2.2 million PBMC each were grown with 7.5 to 10 IU/ml IL-2 and roughly 9.9 ug/ml peptides. An HIV-1 Nef peptide pool was the negative control culture. Germline V CDR1 and CDR2: LNHDA, SQIVND (reference sequence). V lost 5 bases to trimming and J lost 10 bases, with 30 bases between them. This CDR3 contains 18 residues. The clonotype was recovered from a human donor who had a prior SARS-CoV-2 infection. The chain carries TRBV19 and TRBJ1-5; possible D gene TRBD1, 5 bases. The sample was CD4+ T cells from PBMCs cultured with HIV peptides, taken before COVID-19 vaccination. Subset of the sample: HIV-1 Nef peptide pool negative control/reference culture. CDR3 nucleotide sequence: TGTGCCAGTAGTTTAAGTTTTGGTCGGGGGAATGCGATGTATCCCCAGCATTTT. Translating it yields CASSLSFGRGNAMYPQHF. The variable domain in full, with the rest retrieved from reference TRBV19 and TRBJ1-5, is DGGITQSPKYLFRKEGQNVTLSCEQNLNHDAMYWYRQDPGQGLRLIYYSQIVNDFQKGDIAEGYSVSREKKESFPLTVTSAQKNPTAFYLCASSLSFGRGNAMYPQHFGDGTRLSIL.